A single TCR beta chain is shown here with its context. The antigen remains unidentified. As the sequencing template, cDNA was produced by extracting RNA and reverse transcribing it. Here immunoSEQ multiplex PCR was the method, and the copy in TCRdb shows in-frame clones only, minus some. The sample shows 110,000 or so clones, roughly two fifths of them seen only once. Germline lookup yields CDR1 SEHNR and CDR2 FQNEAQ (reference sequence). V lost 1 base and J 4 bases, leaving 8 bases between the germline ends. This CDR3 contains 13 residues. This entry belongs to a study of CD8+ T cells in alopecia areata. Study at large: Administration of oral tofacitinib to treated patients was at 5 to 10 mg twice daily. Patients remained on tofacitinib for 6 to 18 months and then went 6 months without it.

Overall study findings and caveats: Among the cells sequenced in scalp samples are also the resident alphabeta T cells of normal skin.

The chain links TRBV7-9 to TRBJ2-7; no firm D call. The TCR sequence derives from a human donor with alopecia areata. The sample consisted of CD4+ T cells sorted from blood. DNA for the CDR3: TGTGCCAGCAGCTTAGGGCAGAATTACGAGCAGTACTTC. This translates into CASSLGQNYEQYF. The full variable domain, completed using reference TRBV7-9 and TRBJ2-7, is DTGVSQNPRHKITKRGQNVTFRCDPISEHNRLYWYRQTLGQGPEFLTYFQNEAQLEKSRLLSDRFSAERPKGSFSTLEIQRTEQGDSAMYLCASSLGQNYEQYFGPGTRLTVT.